What follows are 18 T cell receptor beta chains derived from one specimen sequenced in a study of blood T cells in healthy people across ages. The second PCR ran 7 to 11 cycles with a sample-barcoded 5' primer and J-beta primers. TCRdb re-called the 5' RACE reads with MiXCR, one entry per CDR3 protein. The data contain just over 1 million distinct CDR3 sequences, over 35% of them seen just once; the ten biggest clones take up over 15%. Sequencing used blood. The receptors stem from a woman aged 60 to 75 in good health.

CDR3 DNA sequence: TGCAGTGCTCCCCAGAGCTCCTACGAGCAGTACTTC. This translates into CSAPQSSYEQYF. The chain uses TRBV20-1 and TRBJ2-7; D not certain. Germline-derived CDR1 and CDR2 are DFQATT and SNEGSKA (reference sequence). This CDR3 spans 12 amino acids. V gave up 5 bases and J gave up 0 bases, with 8 bases separating them.

The chain links TRBV7-3 to TRBJ2-5; possible D gene TRBD2, 5 bases. The J call may not be correct, given that the DNA end is closer to TRBJ2-7. This CDR3 comprises 14 residues. Germline CDR1 reads SGHTA; CDR2 reads FQGTGA. CDR3 protein: CASSLKGREGEQYF. The DNA for the CDR3 is TGTGCCAGCAGCTTAAAAGGTCGGGAAGGCGAGCAGTACTTC.

The chain employs TRBV10-2 and TRBJ2-1; D perhaps matches TRBD2 (5 bases). V lost 3 bases and J lost 12, with 18 bases in between. CDR3 length: 14 residues. CDR1 WSHSY and CDR2 SAAADI come from the germline V gene. The CDR3 loop is CASSDDGQVGVQFF. In DNA, the CDR3 is TGCGCCAGCAGTGATGACGGGCAGGTCGGGGTGCAGTTCTTC.

The V and J genes are TRBV25-1 and TRBJ1-1; TRBD1 aligns across 8 bases. Germline CDR1 and CDR2: MGHDK and SYGVNS. V shed 3 bases and J 6 bases; nucleotides not matched to a gene: 9. This CDR3 spans 15 amino acids. The CDR3 nucleotides read TGTGCCAGCAGTGATGTGGACAGGGCCACTCCTGAAGCTTTCTTT. Residues: CASSDVDRATPEAFF.

The chain is built from TRBV20-1 and TRBJ2-3; 7 bases are shared with TRBD2. CDR3 length: 15 amino acids. The germline gives CDR1 DFQATT, CDR2 SNEGSKA (reference sequence). V lost 3 bases and J lost 2; bases outside the gene matches: 8. The CDR3 DNA follows: TGCAGTGCTAGTGCCAGCGGGACGGTCACAGATACGCAGTATTTT. Amino acids: CSASASGTVTDTQYF.

The chain carries TRBV24-1 and TRBJ2-1; the D gene is possibly TRBD2 (5 bases). The CDR3 is made up of 14 amino acids. Germline loops: CDR1 KGHDR, CDR2 SFDVKD. V lost 3 bases and J 7 bases, leaving 12 bases between the germline ends. The CDR3 region is CATSDRGIRNEQFF. The CDR3 DNA reads as TGTGCCACCAGTGATCGGGGAATCCGGAATGAGCAGTTCTTC.

The rearrangement uses TRBV7-9 and TRBJ2-7; weak D call: TRBD2 (6 bases). Per germline, CDR1 SEHNR and CDR2 FQNEAQ (reference sequence). V lost 8 bases, J lost 3 bases, and 17 bases lay in between. This CDR3 has 14 amino acids. The CDR3 sequence is CASGNTGAGYEQYF. The CDR3, as DNA: TGTGCCAGCGGTAATACAGGAGCGGGCTACGAGCAGTACTTC.

Comments on this clonotype: This clone may be a read error of a much larger clone one base away. This rearrangement joins TRBV24-1 to TRBJ2-1, with D tentatively TRBD1 or TRBD2 (5 bases each). In germline, CDR1 is KGHDR, CDR2 SFDVKD. V lost 1 base and J 6 bases, leaving 12 bases between the germline ends. CDR3 size: 15 residues. The CDR3 DNA sequence: TGTGCCACCAGTGATTTAGGGTGGGGGTGCAATGAGCAGTTCTTC. This encodes CATSDLGWGCNEQFF.

The genes are TRBV20-1 and TRBJ2-7, with 8 bases that match TRBD2. This CDR3 is built from 14 residues. Unmatched junction bases numbered 9, after V lost 3 bases and J lost 5 bases. Germline V gene lookup returns CDR1 DFQATT and CDR2 SNEGSKA (reference sequence). The CDR3 spells CSASGRALFHEQYF. The CDR3 nucleotides are TGCAGTGCTAGCGGGAGGGCCTTATTCCACGAGCAGTACTTC.

The sample holds a few counts of this clonotype. The chain carries TRBV7-9 and TRBJ2-1, with D tentatively TRBD2 (5 bases). The CDR3 covers 14 residues. Trimming cost V 5 bases and J 7 bases, with 15 bases left between them. Per germline, CDR1 SEHNR and CDR2 FQNEAQ (reference sequence). This chain's CDR3 is CASSGSRGGNEQFF. Here the CDR3 DNA reads TGTGCCAGCAGCGGATCCCGGGGTGGGAATGAGCAGTTCTTC.

This clonotype turned up a few times. The CDR3, as DNA: TGTGCCAGCAGCTTAGCGATCCAGGACAAAAACATTCAGTACTTC. Its translation: CASSLAIQDKNIQYF. The J gene is TRBJ2-5, the V gene TRBV7-9; D remains unclear. Gene TRBJ2-4 matches the end of the DNA better, so the J call may be wrong. This CDR3 is built from 15 residues. Germline loops: CDR1 SEHNR, CDR2 FQNEAQ (reference sequence).

V and J are TRBV7-9 and TRBJ2-7, with 8 bases lining up with TRBD1. V was clipped by 0 bases and J by 5 bases; unmatched bases: 9. CDR3 length equals 16 residues. The germline CDR1 and CDR2 sequences are SEHNR and FQNEAQ (reference sequence). The CDR3 DNA reads TGTGCCAGCAGCTTAGCGAAGGGACAGGTCAGGCACGAGCAGTACTTC. Translated, it gives CASSLAKGQVRHEQYF.

The CDR3 spells CASSSGTSGRSRASEQFF. As DNA, the CDR3 is TGTGCCAGCAGTTCCGGGACTAGCGGGAGGTCCAGGGCTTCTGAGCAGTTCTTC. The chain joins TRBV12-3 or TRBV12-4 to TRBJ2-1; TRBD2 matches 15 bases. The CDR3 sequence is 18 residues long. With V trimmed by 4 bases and J by 9 bases, 13 bases remained unmatched.

The chain uses TRBV25-1 and TRBJ2-5, with no clear D. Germline assignment: CDR1 MGHDK and CDR2 SYGVNS. This CDR3 contains 17 residues. Trimming shortened V by 2 bases and J by 3 bases, and 19 bases separated the two germline ends. The CDR3 DNA is TGTGCCAGCAGTGAAGTTAAGGTCGTAAGGCTGAAAGAGACCCAGTACTTC. Protein: CASSEVKVVRLKETQYF.

Comment on this clonotype: Given a much more abundant clone one base away, this may be a read error. The J gene is TRBJ2-6, the V gene TRBV29-1, with D possibly being TRBD1 or TRBD2 (5 bases each). The CDR3 has 13 amino acids. CDR1 SQVTM and CDR2 ANQGSEA come from the germline V gene. The CDR3 DNA follows: TGCAGCGTTGTGGACTCTGGGGCCAACGTCCCGACTTTC. Protein sequence: CSVVDSGANVPTF.

The chain couples TRBV10-3 to TRBJ1-2, with 10 bases fitting TRBD1. CDR1 ENHRY and CDR2 SYGVKD come from the germline V gene. The trim removed 0 bases at V and 6 bases at J, leaving 1 base unmatched. The CDR3 is 14 amino acids. As DNA, the CDR3 is TGTGCCATCAGTGAGTCGGGGACAGGGGATGGCTACACCTTC. It is translated as CAISESGTGDGYTF.

This clonotype was detected a few times. V is TRBV20-1 and J is TRBJ2-1, with D perhaps matching TRBD2 (7 bases). Between the trimmed V and J ends, which lost 0 bases and 0 bases, there was a span of 12 bases. Germline CDR1 is DFQATT and CDR2 is SNEGSKA (reference sequence). The CDR3 has 16 residues. DNA of the CDR3: TGCAGTGCTAGAGACCCGGGGGGCGTCTCCTACAATGAGCAGTTCTTC. This gives the protein CSARDPGGVSYNEQFF.

The V call is TRBV29-1, the J call TRBJ2-3, with TRBD1 matching 7 bases. Per the germline V gene, CDR1 is SQVTM and CDR2 is ANQGSEA. The CDR3 has 14 amino acids. Trimming took 6 bases from V and 0 from J; bases not matched to a gene: 6. This chain's CDR3 is CSVEGTASTDTQYF. DNA for the CDR3: TGCAGCGTCGAGGGGACAGCTAGCACAGATACGCAGTATTTT.